The clone carrying this TCR beta chain was observed a handful of times. The antigen remains unidentified. The sample is drawn from a study of T cell responses to AZD1222 COVID-19 vaccine. Study-wide background: Investigators merged groups given second doses at roughly 4 or roughly 12 weeks.

This table comes from immunoSEQ multiplex PCR, and its TCRdb copy is limited to in-frame clones, with some not included. The repertoire includes 60,000 to 65,000 clones, over 80% of them detected once, and approximately 7.4% sits in the top ten. Study-level results: At study baseline, merely more than 5 AZD1222 recipients were seropositive.

The starting material was peripheral blood, obtained on day 0 of AZD1222 vaccination. The receptor was isolated from an adult in good health.

CDR3 amino acids: CASSEGNEQFF. In DNA form, the CDR3 reads TGCGCCAGCAGCGAAGGAAATGAGCAGTTCTTC. This chain connects TRBV5-1 to TRBJ2-1; D remains unclear. Deletions cut 4 bases from V and 7 bases from J, with 6 bases between. The germline CDR1 and CDR2 sequences are SGHRS and YFSETQ. CDR3 length: 11 amino acids.